The 29 T cell receptor beta chains reported below all come from one sample, sequenced in a study of T-cell memory formation after mild COVID-19. TCRdb re-analysed the 5' RACE reads in MiXCR, keeping a single row per CDR3 protein. The sample lists hundreds of thousands of distinct CDR3 sequences, about a sixth occurring once. Sequencing was carried out using PBMCs or a T cell subset sorted from them (not recorded which). The receptors here all came from a man aged 18 to 29 who had mild COVID-19 (a few samples of this study predate the infection). Cell type and time point are not known.

Note on this clonotype: A much larger clonotype is one base distant, so this may be a read error. The V and J genes are TRBV5-1 and TRBJ2-3, with D perhaps matching TRBD2 (5 bases). The V gene's germline CDR1 is SGHRS and CDR2 YFSETQ. V was trimmed by 5 bases and J by 5 bases, leaving 15 bases between them. This CDR3 has 14 amino acids. DNA of the CDR3: TGCGCCAGCAGACCGGACGACGGGGAAGATACGCAGTATTTT. Translating it yields CASRPDDGEDTQYF.

In this sample, this clonotype turned up a few times. The V call is TRBV12-3 or TRBV12-4, the J call TRBJ2-1; the match to TRBD2 covers 13 bases. The CDR3 has 16 amino acids. Germline trimming cut 6 bases from V and 4 bases from J; bases unmatched to any gene: 6. CDR3 in amino acids: CASSSGTSGVYNEQFF. CDR3 sequence (DNA): TGTGCCAGCAGCTCTGGGACTAGCGGGGTATACAATGAGCAGTTCTTC.

The chain couples TRBV11-2 to TRBJ1-1, with D possibly TRBD1 on 5 matching bases. Germline V gene lookup returns CDR1 SGHAT and CDR2 FQNNGV. The CDR3 length is 13 residues. V was pared by 8 bases and J by 5 bases, with 15 bases between. CDR3 region: CASGRGRETEAFF. In nucleotides, the CDR3 is TGTGCCAGCGGTCGGGGCAGGGAAACTGAAGCTTTCTTT.

This clonotype was found a few times. CDR3: CSASDGDSGANVLTF. Written as DNA, the CDR3 is TGCAGTGCTAGCGACGGAGACTCTGGGGCCAACGTCCTGACTTTC. The chain uses TRBV20-1 and TRBJ2-6; no definite D call. The CDR3 totals 15 residues. Germline V lookup: CDR1 DFQATT, CDR2 SNEGSKA (reference sequence). V was pared by 3 bases and J by 0 bases, with 9 bases between.

This clonotype was counted a few times. The V and J genes are TRBV6-5 and TRBJ1-5; no definite D call. Germline CDR1 and CDR2: MNHEY and SVGAGI. Trimming removed 5 bases from V and 4 bases from J, with 9 bases in between. The CDR3 extends over 13 amino acids. The CDR3 nucleotides read TGTGCCAGCAGTGGAAGGAGAAATCAGCCCCAGCATTTT. Translation gives CASSGRRNQPQHF.

This clonotype has only a few counts. The gene calls are TRBV5-1 and TRBJ2-3; weak D call: TRBD1 (6 bases). The germline CDR1 and CDR2 sequences are SGHRS and YFSETQ. V was trimmed by 4 bases and J by 3 bases, leaving 15 bases between them. The CDR3 covers 15 residues. CDR3 coding DNA: TGCGCCAGCAGCGATCGACAGGCCCTAACAGATACGCAGTATTTT. Translating it yields CASSDRQALTDTQYF.

The chain recombines TRBV5-5 with TRBJ1-2; 7 positions match TRBD1. This CDR3 has 15 residues. The germline V gene encodes CDR1 SGHKS and CDR2 YYEKEE (reference sequence). Trimming cost V 4 bases and J 0 bases; bases outside gene matches: 6. CDR3 loop: CASSQGQIANYGYTF. The DNA for the CDR3 is TGTGCCAGCAGCCAGGGACAGATAGCTAACTATGGCTACACCTTC.

This clonotype turned up a few times. The chain links TRBV5-1 to TRBJ2-5; TRBD2 matches at 13 bases. The trim removed 4 bases at V and 5 bases at J, leaving 11 bases unmatched. Germline lookup yields CDR1 SGHRS and CDR2 YFSETQ. The CDR3 has 17 residues. The CDR3 bases are TGCGCCAGCAGCCCAGGACTAGCGGGGGCCTTCGGGGAGACCCAGTACTTC. It yields the protein CASSPGLAGAFGETQYF.

This clonotype turned up a few times. This sequence joins TRBV5-1 and TRBJ1-1; tentatively, D is TRBD1 (5 bases). This CDR3 spans 14 amino acids. V was trimmed by 3 bases and J by 6 bases, leaving 15 bases between them. Germline V CDR1 and CDR2: SGHRS, YFSETQ. CDR3 DNA sequence: TGCGCCAGCAGCTCTTCGGGGCTGGGGGCTGAAGCTTTCTTT. This sequence encodes CASSSSGLGAEAFF.

Only a few counts were recorded for this clonotype. The J gene is TRBJ1-5, the V gene TRBV18; D gene uncertain. The CDR3 is 15 residues long. Germline loops: CDR1 KGHSH, CDR2 LQKENI. Trimming took 2 bases from V and 1 from J, leaving 9 bases between them. The CDR3 sequence is CASSPVGRSNQPQHF. The CDR3 DNA is TGTGCCAGCTCACCAGTGGGGAGGAGCAATCAGCCCCAGCATTTT.

V and J are TRBV6-5 and TRBJ1-1; no clear D. This CDR3 comprises 14 residues. Germline lookup yields CDR1 MNHEY and CDR2 SVGAGI. With 2 bases removed from V and 0 bases from J, the gap between germline ends came to 7 bases. The chain's CDR3 is CASSYLAMNTEAFF. The CDR3 bases are TGTGCCAGCAGTTACCTAGCTATGAACACTGAAGCTTTCTTT.

The J gene is TRBJ2-1, the V gene TRBV12-3 or TRBV12-4; 9 bases are shared with TRBD2. V shed 3 bases and J 4 bases; nucleotides not matched to a gene: 4. The CDR3 contains 15 residues. In DNA form, the CDR3 reads TGTGCCAGCAGTTTTCTGCTAGCGGGATACAATGAGCAGTTCTTC. Translated: CASSFLLAGYNEQFF.

This clonotype was detected a few times. The chain carries TRBV20-1 and TRBJ2-2; D unresolved. CDR1 and CDR2 from the germline V gene are DFQATT and SNEGSKA (reference sequence). V lost 4 bases and J lost 5, with 5 bases in between. This CDR3 has 11 amino acids. The CDR3 DNA follows: TGCAGTGCTATGGAAACCGGGGAGCTGTTTTTT. This translates into CSAMETGELFF.

This clonotype was counted ten times or more. This chain uses TRBV24-1 with TRBJ2-2, with D maybe TRBD2 (6 bases). Germline assignment: CDR1 KGHDR and CDR2 SFDVKD. V gave up 5 bases and J gave up 0 bases, with 6 bases separating them. CDR3 size: 14 residues. The CDR3 bases are TGTGCCACCAGTGGACTAGCGAACACCGGGGAGCTGTTTTTT. Protein sequence: CATSGLANTGELFF.

The J gene is TRBJ2-2, the V gene TRBV5-6; perhaps D is TRBD1 or TRBD2 (5 bases each). This CDR3 is built from 14 residues. The V gene's germline CDR1 is SGHDT and CDR2 YYEEEE. V lost 4 bases and J 5 bases, leaving 12 bases between the germline ends. The CDR3 protein is CASSRGRPTGELFF. For the CDR3, the DNA is TGTGCCAGCAGCCGGGGACGGCCAACCGGGGAGCTGTTTTTT.

V usage is TRBV7-3 and J usage is TRBJ2-7, with D perhaps TRBD1 (7 bases). The CDR3 length is 15 residues. V dropped 5 bases and J dropped 3 bases, with 17 bases sitting between them. Germline CDR1 is SGHTA and CDR2 is FQGTGA. The CDR3 is CASSLDRDSCYEQYV. As DNA, the CDR3 is TGTGCCAGCAGCCTCGACAGGGACTCATGCTACGAGCAGTACGTC.

At least ten counts were recorded for this clonotype. The J gene is TRBJ2-3, the V gene TRBV4-3, with TRBD1 matching 7 bases. The junction had 11 bases not matched to a gene; V was cut back by 4 bases and J by 4 bases. The CDR3 has 16 residues. The germline CDR1 and CDR2 sequences are LGHNA and YSLEER. CDR3 in DNA: TGCGCCAGCAGCCCGGGGACAGTTGGGAACTCAGATACGCAGTATTTT. Its translation is CASSPGTVGNSDTQYF.

A few counts support this clonotype. The chain combines TRBV11-2 with TRBJ2-3; D possibly corresponds to TRBD1 (6 bases). The CDR3 has 16 amino acids. V lost 1 base and J lost 0, with 11 bases in between. Germline V gene sequence: CDR1 SGHAT, CDR2 FQNNGV. The CDR3 loop is CASSLGRRGSTDTQYF. For the CDR3, the DNA is TGTGCCAGCAGCTTAGGCCGCAGGGGAAGCACAGATACGCAGTATTTT.

The genes are TRBV18 and TRBJ1-1, with D perhaps TRBD1 (5 bases). CDR3 length: 15 residues. CDR1 KGHSH and CDR2 LQKENI come from the germline V gene. V dropped 1 base and J dropped 7 bases, with 16 bases sitting between them. The CDR3 DNA reads as TGTGCCAGCTCACCACGAGACGGGGCCGGGGGTGAAGCTTTCTTT. This gives the protein CASSPRDGAGGEAFF. The entire variable domain, with the rest obtained from reference TRBV18 and TRBJ1-1, is as follows: NAGVMQNPRHLVRRRGQEARLRCSPMKGHSHVYWYRQLPEEGLKFMVYLQKENIIDESGMPKERFSAEFPKEGPSILRIQQVVRGDSAAYFCASSPRDGAGGEAFFGQGTRLTVV.

This chain uses TRBV6-6 with TRBJ1-1; D is possibly TRBD1 (5 bases). The germline V and J ends were trimmed by 10 bases and 1 base, with 16 bases remaining between them. The CDR3 has 14 amino acids. Germline CDR1 is MNHNY and CDR2 is SVGAGI (reference sequence). The CDR3 loop reads CATSFNGQNTEAFF. The CDR3 nucleotides read TGTGCCACCTCGTTTAACGGACAGAACACTGAAGCTTTCTTT.

This clonotype was observed at least ten times. The chain has TRBV7-2 and TRBJ1-5, with a tentative D call TRBD1 (5 bases). Trimming took 4 bases from V and 4 from J, leaving 11 bases between them. Germline V CDR1 and CDR2: SGHTA, FQGNSA. The CDR3 runs to 14 residues. The CDR3: CASSSMAGNQPQHF. Written as DNA, the CDR3 is TGTGCCAGCAGCTCAATGGCAGGGAATCAGCCCCAGCATTTT.

V is TRBV7-9 and J is TRBJ2-2; unclear D gene. Trimming left V 7 bases short and J 2 bases short, with 11 bases between. The CDR3 sequence is 14 residues long. The V gene's germline CDR1 is SEHNR and CDR2 FQNEAQ (reference sequence). In DNA form, the CDR3 reads TGTGCCAGCACTCGAAGAGGTAACACCGGGGAGCTGTTTTTT. This gives the protein CASTRRGNTGELFF.

This clonotype was recorded a few times. This chain connects TRBV6-2 or TRBV6-3 to TRBJ2-7; 7 bases are a match to TRBD2. Germline CDR1 reads MNHEY; CDR2 reads SVGEGT. V dropped 8 bases and J dropped 6; count of bases not matched to a gene: 10. The CDR3 covers 13 residues. The CDR3 DNA sequence: TGTGCCAGCGCCAGCGGGACGTACGGCGAGCAGTACTTC. This sequence encodes CASASGTYGEQYF.

The sample holds a few counts of this clonotype. The J gene is TRBJ1-2, the V gene TRBV12-3 or TRBV12-4, with TRBD1 matching over 10 bases. This CDR3 spans 17 amino acids. The trim removed 6 bases at V and 4 bases at J, leaving 14 bases unmatched. CDR3 protein: CASSPEDRGAYLYGYTF. CDR3 coding DNA: TGTGCCAGCAGCCCGGAGGACAGGGGGGCCTACCTCTATGGCTACACCTTC.

J is TRBJ1-4 and V is TRBV27, with a weak D call TRBD1 (6 bases). V was cut by 8 bases and J by 6 bases, with 10 bases left in between. The CDR3 runs 12 residues. Germline loops: CDR1 MNHEY, CDR2 SMNVEV (reference sequence). CDR3 DNA sequence: TGTGCCAGCTCCAAGGGGGATGAAAAACTGTTTTTT. Protein sequence: CASSKGDEKLFF.

This clonotype was recorded at least ten times. The chain carries TRBV6-5 and TRBJ2-7; the match to TRBD2 covers 9 bases. From germline, CDR1 is MNHEY and CDR2 SVGAGI. With V trimmed by 2 bases and J by 3 bases, 5 bases remained unmatched. The CDR3 runs 15 residues. CDR3 nucleotide sequence: TGTGCCAGCAGTTACAAGCCTAGCGGGGACTACGAGCAGTACGTC. As protein: CASSYKPSGDYEQYV.

This clonotype was recorded at least ten times. The rearrangement links TRBV5-1 to TRBJ2-5; D gene ambiguous. V was trimmed by 0 bases and J by 1 base, leaving 10 bases between them. Looked up from germline, CDR1 is SGHRS and CDR2 is YFSETQ. The CDR3 is 15 amino acids. The CDR3 DNA reads TGCGCCAGCAGCTTGGCCGTAGGTAGCCAAGAGACCCAGTACTTC. It codes for CASSLAVGSQETQYF.

The chain joins TRBV5-1 to TRBJ1-2; 7 bases map to TRBD1. Germline V gene lookup returns CDR1 SGHRS and CDR2 YFSETQ. CDR3 size: 15 residues. The trim removed 4 bases at V and 2 bases at J, leaving 8 bases unmatched. CDR3 region: CASSLRPTGNYGYTF. DNA of the CDR3: TGCGCCAGCAGCCTTCGACCGACAGGGAACTATGGCTACACCTTC.

This clonotype was recorded a few times. The gene calls are TRBV14 and TRBJ2-1; 12 nucleotides align to TRBD2. After removal of 5 bases from V and 6 bases from J, the junction contained 5 bases not matched to a gene. This CDR3 is built from 15 residues. Germline V CDR1 and CDR2: SGHDN, FVKESK. CDR3 nucleotides: TGTGCCAGCAGCGCGACTAGCGGGGGCGTCAATGAGCAGTTCTTC. This encodes CASSATSGGVNEQFF.